The following is a TCR beta chain sequence with its context. Germline values: CDR1 MDHEN, CDR2 SYDVKM. The V and J ends lost 5 bases and 0 bases respectively, with 14 bases between them. The CDR3 extends over 15 amino acids. The table came from immunoSEQ multiplex PCR; TCRdb's copy has only in-frame clones and leaves some out. Seen here are around 70,000 clones, nearly 85% observed once, and the top ten hold less than 20%. The sample originates from a study of control samples from healthy donors and cancer patients. The TCR comes from a man aged 55 to 69 in good health. The gene calls are TRBV28 and TRBJ2-7, with D possibly TRBD2 on 6 matching bases. Material for sequencing was blood. The CDR3 DNA sequence: TGTGCCAGCAGTCCCGGGACTTCTAGCTCCTACGAGCAGTACTTC. It yields the protein CASSPGTSSSYEQYF.